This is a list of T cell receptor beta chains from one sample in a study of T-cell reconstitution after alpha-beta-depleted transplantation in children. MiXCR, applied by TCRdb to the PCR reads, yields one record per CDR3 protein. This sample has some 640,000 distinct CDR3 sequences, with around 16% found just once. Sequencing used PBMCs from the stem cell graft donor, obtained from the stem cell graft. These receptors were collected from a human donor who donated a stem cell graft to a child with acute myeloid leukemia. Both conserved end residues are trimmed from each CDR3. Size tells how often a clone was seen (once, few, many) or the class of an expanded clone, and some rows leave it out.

CDR3 protein: ASKSGGPYNEQF; J gene: TRBJ2-1; V gene: TRBV7-2; clone size: -
CDR3 protein: ASSLVQIQETQY; J gene: TRBJ2-5; V gene: TRBV11-2; clone size: many
CDR3 protein: AAAGEVNTEAF; J gene: TRBJ1-1; V gene: TRBV12-3/TRBV12-4; clone size: -
CDR3 protein: ASSESNGGIEQY; J gene: TRBJ2-7; V gene: TRBV10-2; clone size: many
CDR3 protein: ASSLELRGAMGTDTQY; J gene: TRBJ2-3; V gene: TRBV5-6; clone size: -
CDR3 protein: SASSGLAKNIQY; J gene: TRBJ2-4; V gene: TRBV20-1; clone size: once
CDR3 protein: SAKRDREAF; J gene: TRBJ1-1; V gene: TRBV20-1; clone size: many
CDR3 protein: ASSPEASRSTEAF; J gene: TRBJ1-1; V gene: TRBV5-1; clone size: -
CDR3 protein: ASSLTSGDSYEQY; J gene: TRBJ2-7; V gene: TRBV7-3; clone size: -
CDR3 protein: ASSPDTRRLF; J gene: TRBJ2-2; V gene: TRBV9; clone size: -
CDR3 protein: ASSQGGQDSTDTQY; J gene: TRBJ2-3; V gene: TRBV4-3; clone size: -
CDR3 protein: ASSLAGTGGNTEAF; J gene: TRBJ1-1; V gene: TRBV7-8; clone size: few
CDR3 protein: SVAPRFGDIQY; J gene: TRBJ2-4; V gene: TRBV29-1; clone size: -
CDR3 protein: ASSHSRETQY; J gene: TRBJ2-5; V gene: TRBV5-5; clone size: many
CDR3 protein: ASKGALGGYT; J gene: TRBJ1-2; V gene: TRBV4-1; clone size: many
CDR3 protein: SAIPPPLEGQPQH; J gene: TRBJ1-5; V gene: TRBV20-1; clone size: many
CDR3 protein: ASSTQGVDTEAF; J gene: TRBJ1-1; V gene: TRBV9; clone size: -
CDR3 protein: ASSPRNRDTLYGYT; J gene: TRBJ1-2; V gene: TRBV18; clone size: -
CDR3 protein: ASSPSRVFSLH; J gene: TRBJ1-6; V gene: TRBV12-3/TRBV12-4; clone size: -
CDR3 protein: ASMGGPNIQY; J gene: TRBJ2-4; V gene: TRBV12-3/TRBV12-4; clone size: few
CDR3 protein: SAGDLGTDTQY; J gene: TRBJ2-3; V gene: TRBV20-1; clone size: many
CDR3 protein: SVVSYDPVDTIY; J gene: TRBJ1-3; V gene: TRBV29-1; clone size: many
CDR3 protein: ATSRGKEPNTEAF; J gene: TRBJ1-1; V gene: TRBV15; clone size: once
CDR3 protein: ASSFYLGPRPNTGELF; J gene: TRBJ2-2; V gene: TRBV13; clone size: -
CDR3 protein: AISDSGPQNNEQF; J gene: TRBJ2-1; V gene: TRBV10-3; clone size: -
CDR3 protein: ASSAQRRNTEAF; J gene: TRBJ1-1; V gene: TRBV10-1; clone size: few
CDR3 protein: ASSLRQGSSYNEQF; J gene: TRBJ2-1; V gene: TRBV5-1; clone size: many
CDR3 protein: ASSVTQGLTEAF; J gene: TRBJ1-1; V gene: TRBV5-1; clone size: few
CDR3 protein: ASSSGGAPGELF; J gene: TRBJ2-2; V gene: TRBV9; clone size: few
CDR3 protein: ASSFLLGTQY; J gene: TRBJ2-5; V gene: TRBV12-3/TRBV12-4; clone size: many
CDR3 protein: ASSQFMDSHQETQY; J gene: TRBJ2-5; V gene: TRBV4-2; clone size: few
CDR3 protein: ASSFEGSNEQY; J gene: TRBJ2-7; V gene: TRBV12-3/TRBV12-4; clone size: many
CDR3 protein: ASRRQGTNYGYT; J gene: TRBJ1-2; V gene: TRBV6-2/TRBV6-3; clone size: many
CDR3 protein: ASSLIGNRPNNEQF; J gene: TRBJ2-1; V gene: TRBV7-3; clone size: -
CDR3 protein: ASSYDLKTQY; J gene: TRBJ2-5; V gene: TRBV6-5; clone size: many
CDR3 protein: ASSQDWGLLNTEAF; J gene: TRBJ1-1; V gene: TRBV14; clone size: few
CDR3 protein: SASPRDRGLISGANVLT; J gene: TRBJ2-6; V gene: TRBV20-1; clone size: many
CDR3 protein: ASSLLGYNSYEQY; J gene: TRBJ2-7; V gene: TRBV6-1; clone size: -
CDR3 protein: ASSQDGLRSPLH; J gene: TRBJ1-6; V gene: TRBV4-2; clone size: many
CDR3 protein: SALFSGSTDTQY; J gene: TRBJ2-3; V gene: TRBV20-1; clone size: many
CDR3 protein: ASSRISWGLETQY; J gene: TRBJ2-5; V gene: TRBV6-1; clone size: few
CDR3 protein: ASADREDQPQH; J gene: TRBJ1-5; V gene: TRBV18; clone size: -
CDR3 protein: SARPDRDNQPQH; J gene: TRBJ1-5; V gene: TRBV20-1; clone size: -
CDR3 protein: SARVPGVFTEAF; J gene: TRBJ1-1; V gene: TRBV20-1; clone size: many
CDR3 protein: SVEKTGIENGYT; J gene: TRBJ1-2; V gene: TRBV29-1; clone size: few
CDR3 protein: SASRGRSEAF; J gene: TRBJ1-1; V gene: TRBV20-1; clone size: many
CDR3 protein: ASSGGWSGTDTQY; J gene: TRBJ2-3; V gene: TRBV6-1; clone size: -
CDR3 protein: ATSRDFSNTEAF; J gene: TRBJ1-1; V gene: TRBV15; clone size: -
CDR3 protein: ASSPTDLNTEAF; J gene: TRBJ1-1; V gene: TRBV7-9; clone size: -
CDR3 protein: SARGGGANTEAF; J gene: TRBJ1-1; V gene: TRBV20-1; clone size: many
CDR3 protein: ASSPSGGLADTQY; J gene: TRBJ2-3; V gene: TRBV7-2; clone size: -
CDR3 protein: ASSLSKGNGYT; J gene: TRBJ1-2; V gene: TRBV12-3/TRBV12-4; clone size: many
CDR3 protein: ASSPEGAGVKKLF; J gene: TRBJ1-4; V gene: TRBV13; clone size: few
CDR3 protein: ASSLRRGTNSPLH; J gene: TRBJ1-6; V gene: TRBV7-2; clone size: many
CDR3 protein: ASSLALAGEAGELF; J gene: TRBJ2-2; V gene: TRBV5-6; clone size: -
CDR3 protein: ASSLMIFNEQF; J gene: TRBJ2-1; V gene: TRBV11-2; clone size: -
CDR3 protein: ASSYSSQAEDTQY; J gene: TRBJ2-3; V gene: TRBV6-5; clone size: -
CDR3 protein: SAPSGGALYNEQF; J gene: TRBJ2-1; V gene: TRBV20-1; clone size: many
CDR3 protein: SARAPGLLREETQY; J gene: TRBJ2-5; V gene: TRBV20-1; clone size: many